The TCR beta chain described here comes from a study of graft-versus-host responses after intestinal transplantation. Turning to this clone: Its antigen remains unidentified.

The data were produced by immunoSEQ multiplex PCR, yet TCRdb's version contains in-frame clones alone and is incomplete. The sample includes 85,000 to 90,000 clones, roughly 92% seen only once; the top ten take about 0.3%. The ends lost 6 bases at V and 3 bases at J; junction bases unmatched: 18. The CDR3 contains 17 residues. Per germline, CDR1 SGHTS and CDR2 YDEGEE. This specimen was unstimulated CD4+ T cells sorted from spleen or lymph node cells, taken before intestinal transplant. The chain uses TRBV5-8 and TRBJ2-7; 7 positions match TRBD1. The receptor was isolated from a human donor who received an intestinal transplant. CDR3 sequence reads: CASTPTRTGTAVYEQYF. Here the CDR3 DNA reads TGTGCCAGCACCCCTACCAGGACCGGGACAGCGGTCTACGAGCAGTACTTC.